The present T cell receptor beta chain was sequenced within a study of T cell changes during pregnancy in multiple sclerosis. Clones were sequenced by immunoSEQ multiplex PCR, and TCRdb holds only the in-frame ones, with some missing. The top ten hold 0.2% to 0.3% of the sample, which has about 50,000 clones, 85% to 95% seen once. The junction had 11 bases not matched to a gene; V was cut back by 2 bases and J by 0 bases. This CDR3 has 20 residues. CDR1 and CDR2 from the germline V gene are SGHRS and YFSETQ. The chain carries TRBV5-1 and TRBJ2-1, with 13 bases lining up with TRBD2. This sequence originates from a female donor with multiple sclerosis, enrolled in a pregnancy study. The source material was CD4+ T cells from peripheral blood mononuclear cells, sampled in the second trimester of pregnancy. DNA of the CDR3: TGCGCCAGCAGCTTCCTAAGGACTAGCGGGGGTCCCCACTCCTACAATGAGCAGTTCTTC. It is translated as CASSFLRTSGGPHSYNEQFF.